The 10 T cell receptor beta chains given below trace back to one sample, sequenced in a study of T cells after yellow fever vaccination. TCRdb reprocessed the 5' RACE reads via MiXCR and lists one record per CDR3 protein. The sample includes 250,000 to 400,000 distinct CDR3 sequences, approximately 4% seen only once; the top ten take about 26%. Source: PBMCs, taken 5 days after the yellow fever booster vaccination. These TCRs come from a man younger than 30 who received the YFV17D yellow fever vaccine.

The sample holds many counts of this clonotype. The chain has TRBV7-9 and TRBJ2-7; TRBD2 agrees at 7 bases. Looked up from germline, CDR1 is SEHNR and CDR2 is FQNEAQ (reference sequence). V lost 3 bases to trimming and J lost 6 bases; unmatched junction nucleotides: 2. The CDR3 is made up of 12 amino acids. The CDR3 loop is CASSFTGGEQYV. The CDR3, as DNA: TGTGCCAGCAGCTTCACGGGGGGCGAGCAGTACGTC.

This clonotype showed up just a few times. V and J are TRBV7-2 and TRBJ2-3; no definite D call. Germline CDR1 reads SGHTA; CDR2 reads FQGNSA. Trimming cost V 8 bases and J 4 bases, with 13 bases left between them. The CDR3 sequence is 13 residues long. The CDR3 nucleotides read TGTGCCAGCGGATATTCCTCGGCAGATACGCAGTATTTT. It specifies CASGYSSADTQYF.

This chain connects TRBV19 to TRBJ1-5; a weak D match, TRBD1 (6 bases). Germline V gives CDR1 LNHDA, CDR2 SQIVND (reference sequence). Trimming left V 4 bases short and J 5 bases short, with 12 bases between. The CDR3 sequence is 14 residues long. CDR3 in amino acids: CASSTRQAHQPQHF. The CDR3 region has the DNA TGTGCCAGTAGTACTCGACAGGCGCATCAGCCCCAGCATTTT.

In its sample, this clonotype was seen many times. This chain uses TRBV7-9 with TRBJ1-2; the match to TRBD1 covers 9 bases. The CDR3 totals 12 residues. J gave up 10 bases and V 3 bases, and 3 bases lay outside the gene matches. Per the germline V gene, CDR1 is SEHNR and CDR2 is FQNEAQ (reference sequence). In DNA form, the CDR3 reads TGTGCCAGCAGCTTGGGACAGGGCGACTACACCTTC. Its protein product is CASSLGQGDYTF.

This clonotype was counted at least ten times. The chain uses TRBV5-1 and TRBJ1-5; 10 positions match TRBD1. CDR1 SGHRS and CDR2 YFSETQ come from the germline V gene. CDR3 length: 15 residues. J was trimmed by 2 bases and V by 4 bases; bases with no gene match: 3. CDR3 region: CASSTGTGGNQPQHF. In nucleotides, the CDR3 is TGCGCCAGCAGCACCGGGACAGGGGGCAATCAGCCCCAGCATTTT.

The CDR3 is CASSLQGTYTF. For the CDR3, the DNA is TGTGCCAGCAGCTTACAGGGAACCTACACCTTC. The chain uses TRBV5-4 and TRBJ1-2, with D tentatively TRBD1 (6 bases). The CDR3 runs to 11 residues. The germline CDR1 and CDR2 sequences are SGHNT and YYREEE (reference sequence). V was cut by 2 bases and J by 10 bases, with 9 bases left in between.

The chain links TRBV2 to TRBJ2-5; 10 bases agree with TRBD2. The CDR3 covers 18 residues. Germline loops: CDR1 SNHLY, CDR2 FYNNEI. V dropped 1 base and J dropped 2; count of bases not matched to a gene: 10. The CDR3 DNA is TGTGCCAGCAGTGAAGGGATCTCTAGCGGGGGCACGCAAGAGACCCAGTACTTC. It codes for CASSEGISSGGTQETQYF. Full variable domain (outside the CDR3, taken from reference TRBV2 and TRBJ2-5): EPEVTQTPSHQVTQMGQEVILRCVPISNHLYFYWYRQILGQKVEFLVSFYNNEISEKSEIFDDQFSVERPDGSNFTLKIRSTKLEDSAMYFCASSEGISSGGTQETQYFGPGTRLLVL.

This clonotype was counted only a few times. The chain uses TRBV18 and TRBJ2-7; a weak D match, TRBD1 (7 bases). CDR1 and CDR2 from the germline V gene are KGHSH and LQKENI. V dropped 1 base and J dropped 7 bases, with 17 bases sitting between them. The CDR3 spans 15 residues. This CDR3 is CASSPRTGGAGEQYV. CDR3 nucleotide sequence: TGTGCCAGCTCACCACGGACAGGCGGGGCGGGGGAGCAGTACGTC.

The chain is built from TRBV7-2 and TRBJ1-4; TRBD1 agrees at 7 bases. Germline V lookup: CDR1 SGHTA, CDR2 FQGNSA. J lost 4 bases, V lost 6 bases, and 11 bases had no gene match. The CDR3 extends over 16 amino acids. The CDR3, as DNA: TGTGCCAGCAGGCCCCAGGGGGGAGGGTTTAATGAAAAACTGTTTTTT. Protein sequence: CASRPQGGGFNEKLFF.

The chain couples TRBV6-5 to TRBJ1-5; TRBD1 aligns across 8 bases. Unmatched junction bases numbered 3, after V lost 5 bases and J lost 3 bases. Germline assignment: CDR1 MNHEY and CDR2 SVGAGI. The CDR3 spans 14 residues. CDR3 nucleotides: TGTGCCAGCAGTCTGACAGGGGTCAATCAGCCCCAGCATTTT. It codes for CASSLTGVNQPQHF.